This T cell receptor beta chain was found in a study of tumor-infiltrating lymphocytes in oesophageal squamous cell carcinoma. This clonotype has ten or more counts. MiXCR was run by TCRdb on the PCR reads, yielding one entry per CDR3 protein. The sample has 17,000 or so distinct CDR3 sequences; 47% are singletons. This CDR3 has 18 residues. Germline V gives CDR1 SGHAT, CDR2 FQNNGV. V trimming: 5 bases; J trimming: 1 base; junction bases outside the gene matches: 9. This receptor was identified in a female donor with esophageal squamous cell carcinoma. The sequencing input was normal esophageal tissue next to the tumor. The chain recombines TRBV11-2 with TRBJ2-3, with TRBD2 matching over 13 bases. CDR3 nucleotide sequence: TGTGCCAGCAGCCGCCGGACTAGCGGGAGTTCAGGCACAGATACGCAGTATTTT. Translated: CASSRRTSGSSGTDTQYF.